This T cell receptor beta chain originates from a study of shared clonotypes between healthy human individuals. General study findings and limits: Larger richness was generally estimated for naive than memory subsets. Non-shared clonotypes showed lower generation probabilities than clonotypes common to all four donors.

CDR1 is SSHAT and CDR2 is FNYEAQ in the germline V gene (reference sequence). J lost 6 bases, V lost 5 bases, and 12 bases had no gene match. The CDR3 contains 17 residues. Per the original data handling: Junction-only sequences without quality scores came from ImmunoSEQ, so filtering differed. The protocol was immunoSEQ multiplex PCR, while the TCRdb copy is restricted to in-frame clones and leaves out a portion. Clonal size and the V and J genes are those of that table, whereas D and trimming came from the DNA. The data show approximately 2.3 million clones, roughly 93% seen once. About this clone itself: Its antigen is not identified.

Input material: naive CD4+ T cells from PBMCs. Subset of the sample: CD45RA+ positively selected. V and J are TRBV7-7 and TRBJ2-1; 11 bases are shared with TRBD2. This clonotype was sampled from a man younger than 35 in good health. Some clones in this sample may be carry-over from other donors' samples. DNA for the CDR3: TGTGCCAGCAGCCCGTTCCCTTTAGCGGGAGGGCTCAATGAGCAGTTCTTC. Encoded protein: CASSPFPLAGGLNEQFF.